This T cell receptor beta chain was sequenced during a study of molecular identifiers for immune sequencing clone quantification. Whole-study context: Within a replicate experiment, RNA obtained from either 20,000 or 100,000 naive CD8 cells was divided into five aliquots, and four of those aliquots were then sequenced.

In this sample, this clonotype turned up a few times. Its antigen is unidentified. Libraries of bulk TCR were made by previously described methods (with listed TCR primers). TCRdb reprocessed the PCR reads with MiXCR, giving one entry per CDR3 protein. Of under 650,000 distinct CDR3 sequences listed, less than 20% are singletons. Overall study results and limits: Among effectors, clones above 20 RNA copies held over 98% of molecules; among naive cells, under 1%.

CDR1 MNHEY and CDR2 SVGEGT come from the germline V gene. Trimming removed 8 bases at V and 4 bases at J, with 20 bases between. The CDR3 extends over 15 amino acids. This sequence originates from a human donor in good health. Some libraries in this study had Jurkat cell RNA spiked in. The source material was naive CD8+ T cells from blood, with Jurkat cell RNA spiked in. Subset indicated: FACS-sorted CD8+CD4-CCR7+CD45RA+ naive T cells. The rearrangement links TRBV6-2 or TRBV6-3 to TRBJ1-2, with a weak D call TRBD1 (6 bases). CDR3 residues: CASGTGIAPTYGYTF. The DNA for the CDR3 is TGTGCCAGCGGCACAGGGATTGCCCCCACCTATGGCTACACCTTC.